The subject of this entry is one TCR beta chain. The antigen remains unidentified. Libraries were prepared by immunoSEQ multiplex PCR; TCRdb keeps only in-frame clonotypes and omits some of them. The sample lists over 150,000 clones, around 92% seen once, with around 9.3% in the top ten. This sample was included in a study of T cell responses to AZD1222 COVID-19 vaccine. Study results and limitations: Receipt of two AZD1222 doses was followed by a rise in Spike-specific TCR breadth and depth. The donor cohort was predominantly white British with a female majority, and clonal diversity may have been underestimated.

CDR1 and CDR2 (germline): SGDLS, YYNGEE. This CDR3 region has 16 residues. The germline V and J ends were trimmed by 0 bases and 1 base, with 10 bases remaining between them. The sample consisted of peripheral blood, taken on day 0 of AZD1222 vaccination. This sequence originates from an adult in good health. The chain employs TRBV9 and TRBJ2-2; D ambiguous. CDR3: CASSVDSGLNTGELFF. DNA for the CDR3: TGTGCCAGCAGCGTAGATTCCGGGTTGAACACCGGGGAGCTGTTTTTT.